This TCR beta chain originates from a study of Tregs in tolerant kidney transplant recipients (dated by TCRdb to between 2018 and 2020). Some background on the complete study: The study used TCRbeta sequencing to identify donor-specific regulatory T cells before combined kidney and bone marrow transplantation, then tracked those cells after transplant. TCRbeta repertoire sequencing was used in a few healthy controls to compare several methods for expanding Tregs specific for an allogeneic donor.

Overall study results and their limits: The most biologically relevant and donor-specific TCRbeta repertoire appeared to be identified by expanding Tregs with activated donor B cells. Although technical replication error seemed to be minimal, the question of biological reproducibility was not addressed directly. The study was limited by small patient numbers, and the findings need validation in larger populations and under other immunosuppression protocols.

Worth noting for this clone: Its antigen remains unidentified. No per-base quality is available; no much larger clone lies one base away.

Thawed PBMCs were FACS-sorted into unstimulated Tregs (CD4+CD25+CD127-), CD4+ non-Tregs (CD4+CD25-), CD4 cells and CD8 cells. Blood from healthy controls was obtained either from healthy volunteers or as purchased buffy coats. Healthy control blood was processed to PBMCs with a Ficoll density gradient and then cryopreserved, whereas patient PBMCs were collected both before and after transplant. For TCRbeta CDR3 sequencing, genomic DNA was extracted from sorted cells using the QIAGEN DNeasy Blood and Tissue Kit. High-throughput TCRbeta CDR3 sequencing was carried out commercially through immunoSEQ, with PCR amplification with bias correction and internal controls included. Processing in the source paper ran as follows. A unique productive TCRbeta sequence was defined by the CDR3 nucleotide sequence when primers matched, and otherwise by the CDR3 amino acid sequence together with the Vbeta and Jbeta genes. Sorting error was corrected by removing sequences shared between sorted populations at a frequency ratio of 2:1 or less, and the remaining shared sequences were assigned to the higher population. A sequence counted as donor-reactive if, in CFSE-low cells, the sequence had a frequency of at least 0.01% and was expanded at least 5-fold compared with unstimulated cells. Jensen-Shannon divergence calculated on the top 100 TCRbeta sequences ranked by frequency was used to measure repertoire divergence. For samples with multiple sequencing runs, sorting error was corrected separately for each run before the runs were pooled. The table comes from immuneACCESS by way of TCRdb, which keeps in-frame sequences with V and J called. Part of the clones is missing from these tables; in studies checked, under half for an unresolved V gene and the rest for unknown reasons. The DNA gave D and trimming, while V, J and clone size come from that table. In this sample the table shows some 250,000 clones, about 80% of which occur a single time. The ten largest clonotypes hold 0.55% to 0.65% of the sample.

Taken from cysteine to phenylalanine, the CDR3 has 12 residues. Just CDR3 DNA is preserved here, 36 bases in frame from base 1. V loses 4 bases, J loses 6 bases, and the germline ends lie 9 bases apart. Looking up the germline V gene yields CDR1 KGHSH and CDR2 LQKENI. Sequencing was carried out using CD4+ T cells from blood. The sequence joins TRBV18 to TRBJ1-1, with the D gene uncertain. This receptor was obtained from a human donor in good health. The nucleotides read TGTGCCAGCTCACTAGAAAACGCTGAAGCTTTCTTT. Its amino acids are CASSLENAEAFF.